Listed below are T cell receptor beta chains from one sample, sequenced in a study of cytomegalovirus exposure and HLA in healthy donors. Assay used: immunoSEQ multiplex PCR; TCRdb lists only in-frame clones, some missing. This sample has 190,000 or so clones, with more than 65% found just once. Sequencing used PBMCs. The receptors originated from a woman aged 18-30 years in good health and CMV-seropositive. Both conserved end residues are part of each CDR3. Fields, in order: CDR3 DNA, CDR3 protein, V gene, clone size, J gene, D gene. The D gene is left open where the match is weak. Only part of the rows carry a size: once, few, many, or a class if the clone is expanded.

DNA: TGTGCCAGCAGTTATGGCCTAGCGGACTACTACGAGCAGTACTTC; CDR3: CASSYGLADYYEQYF; V: TRBV6-5; size: NA; J: TRBJ2-7; D: TRBD2
DNA: TGTGCCAGCAGCGTAGGGGGCCGAGATTATAATTCACCCCTCCACTTT; CDR3: CASSVGGRDYNSPLHF; V: TRBV9; size: NA; J: TRBJ1-6; D: NA
DNA: TGTGCCAGCAGTGAACGACAGGGAGGTAGGGAGCAGTACTTC; CDR3: CASSERQGGREQYF; V: TRBV6-1; size: NA; J: TRBJ2-7; D: NA
DNA: TGTGCCAGCAGCCACAGGAATCAGCCCCAGCATTTT; CDR3: CASSHRNQPQHF; V: TRBV7-8; size: NA; J: TRBJ1-5; D: NA
DNA: TGTGCCAGCAGCTTCTCCGGGACTAGGGGCACAGATACGCAGTATTTT; CDR3: CASSFSGTRGTDTQYF; V: TRBV7-3; size: NA; J: TRBJ2-3; D: TRBD2
DNA: TGTGCTAGTGGTCCCGGGACAGGGGGGGGTGTATTGAAGCCCCAGCATTTT; CDR3: CASGPGTGGGVLKPQHF; V: TRBV12-5; size: NA; J: TRBJ1-5; D: TRBD1
DNA: TGTGCCAGCAGTGAAGATCCAGGGGGGAACACTGAAGCTTTCTTT; CDR3: CASSEDPGGNTEAFF; V: TRBV2; size: NA; J: TRBJ1-1; D: TRBD1
DNA: TGTGCCAGCAGCACGCGGGGGGGCCTCACAGATACGCAGTATTTT; CDR3: CASSTRGGLTDTQYF; V: TRBV14; size: NA; J: TRBJ2-3; D: TRBD2
DNA: TGTGCCAGCAGCTTCCTCGTAGATGAAAAACTGTTTTTT; CDR3: CASSFLVDEKLFF; V: TRBV7-9; size: NA; J: TRBJ1-4; D: NA
DNA: TGTGCCAGCAGCTGGCAGGACTCTGGGGCCAACGTCCTGACTTTC; CDR3: CASSWQDSGANVLTF; V: TRBV5-6; size: NA; J: TRBJ2-6; D: NA
DNA: TGTGCCAGCAGCTTGCCTTGGACAGGGAGGGTTGGCTACACCTTC; CDR3: CASSLPWTGRVGYTF; V: TRBV5-6; size: many; J: TRBJ1-2; D: TRBD1
DNA: TGTGCCAGCAGTGAACGGGAATCAACTAATGAAAAACTGTTTTTT; CDR3: CASSERESTNEKLFF; V: TRBV2; size: NA; J: TRBJ1-4; D: NA
DNA: TGTGCCAGCAGCGTAGACAGGGAGAAATCCGCTGGCTACACCTTC; CDR3: CASSVDREKSAGYTF; V: TRBV5-4; size: NA; J: TRBJ1-2; D: TRBD1
DNA: TGTGCCAGTAGTATTTTTCAGTCCGAGAACACTGAAGCTTTCTTT; CDR3: CASSIFQSENTEAFF; V: TRBV19; size: NA; J: TRBJ1-1; D: NA
DNA: TGTGCCAGCAGCTTATTCAGAAGCACAGATACGCAGTATTTT; CDR3: CASSLFRSTDTQYF; V: TRBV5-4; size: NA; J: TRBJ2-3; D: NA
DNA: TGTGCCAGCTCACCACAGGGAGGGAACACTGAAGCTTTCTTT; CDR3: CASSPQGGNTEAFF; V: TRBV18; size: NA; J: TRBJ1-1; D: NA
DNA: TGTGCCAGCAGTGAAGCGGGGCGGCCCCAAGAGACCCAGTACTTC; CDR3: CASSEAGRPQETQYF; V: TRBV6-1; size: NA; J: TRBJ2-5; D: NA
DNA: TGCGCCAGCCTCCCCGGGGGATTGAACACTGAAGCTTTCTTT; CDR3: CASLPGGLNTEAFF; V: TRBV4-1; size: NA; J: TRBJ1-1; D: NA
DNA: TGTGCCAGCAGTCCCATACAGGGAAGCAATCAGCCCCAGCATTTT; CDR3: CASSPIQGSNQPQHF; V: TRBV6-6; size: NA; J: TRBJ1-5; D: NA
DNA: TGCAGCGTTGAGGCCAGGGGATCTGAGACCCAGTACTTC; CDR3: CSVEARGSETQYF; V: TRBV29-1; size: NA; J: TRBJ2-5; D: NA
DNA: TGTGCCAGCAGGCCAAACAGGGGCACCGGGGAGCTGTTTTTT; CDR3: CASRPNRGTGELFF; V: TRBV6-5; size: NA; J: TRBJ2-2; D: TRBD1
DNA: TGTGCCAGCAGCCCCCGGGAGACCTACGAGCAGTACTTC; CDR3: CASSPRETYEQYF; V: TRBV7-6; size: NA; J: TRBJ2-7; D: NA
DNA: TGCGCCAGCAGCCAAGATCGACAGACTTACTACGAGCAGTACTTC; CDR3: CASSQDRQTYYEQYF; V: TRBV4-3; size: NA; J: TRBJ2-7; D: NA
DNA: TGTGCCAGCAGCTTTCTTCAGGGCCCGGGTGGCTACACCTTC; CDR3: CASSFLQGPGGYTF; V: TRBV7-6; size: NA; J: TRBJ1-2; D: NA
DNA: TGCGCCAGCAGCTTAGGGGACGGACAGAGAAACACCATATATTTT; CDR3: CASSLGDGQRNTIYF; V: TRBV5-1; size: NA; J: TRBJ1-3; D: NA
DNA: TGTGCCAGCAGCTCAGTCTATGGCTACACCTTC; CDR3: CASSSVYGYTF; V: TRBV11-2; size: NA; J: TRBJ1-2; D: NA
DNA: TGTGCCAGAAGTTACAGAAGCTCCTATAATTCACCCCTCCACTTT; CDR3: CARSYRSSYNSPLHF; V: TRBV5-3; size: NA; J: TRBJ1-6; D: NA
DNA: TGTGCCAGCAGCTTGGACAGGGGGCAGACCGGGGAGCTGTTTTTT; CDR3: CASSLDRGQTGELFF; V: TRBV5-4; size: NA; J: TRBJ2-2; D: TRBD1
DNA: TGTGCCAGCAGCCCGATCGGGGGATCAACAACCTACGAGCAGTACTTC; CDR3: CASSPIGGSTTYEQYF; V: TRBV11-1; size: NA; J: TRBJ2-7; D: NA
DNA: TGTGCCAGCACCGTCCCTGGGAGGAACACTGAAGCTTTCTTT; CDR3: CASTVPGRNTEAFF; V: TRBV5-4; size: NA; J: TRBJ1-1; D: NA
DNA: TGCGCCAGCAGCCCGCGGACTGTTTACGAGCAGTACTTC; CDR3: CASSPRTVYEQYF; V: TRBV5-1; size: NA; J: TRBJ2-7; D: NA
DNA: TGTGCCAGCAGCTTAGTAGGGCGGGCGGAAAAACTGTTTTTT; CDR3: CASSLVGRAEKLFF; V: TRBV7-9; size: NA; J: TRBJ1-4; D: NA
DNA: TGTGCCAGCAGTGTGAGGGCGAGGGGGTCCTACGAGCAGTACTTC; CDR3: CASSVRARGSYEQYF; V: TRBV2; size: NA; J: TRBJ2-7; D: NA
DNA: TGTGCCAGCAGCTCCGTGTCTCTAGCGGGGCCGCGAGAGACCCAGTACTTC; CDR3: CASSSVSLAGPRETQYF; V: TRBV5-6; size: NA; J: TRBJ2-5; D: TRBD2
DNA: TGTGCCAGCTCACTAGGACAGGGGCCCTATGGCTACACCTTC; CDR3: CASSLGQGPYGYTF; V: TRBV18; size: NA; J: TRBJ1-2; D: TRBD1
DNA: TGTGCCAGCAGCCAGGCGGGGGGGCTGGTCACAGATACGCAGTATTTT; CDR3: CASSQAGGLVTDTQYF; V: TRBV7-8; size: NA; J: TRBJ2-3; D: TRBD2
DNA: TGTGCCAGCAGTCTACCCTCCCCCAACTACGAGCAGTACTTC; CDR3: CASSLPSPNYEQYF; V: TRBV6-6; size: NA; J: TRBJ2-7; D: NA
DNA: TGTGCCAGCAGCCCAGGACAGCGGACCTACGAGCAGTACTTC; CDR3: CASSPGQRTYEQYF; V: TRBV9; size: NA; J: TRBJ2-7; D: NA
DNA: TGTGCCAGCCTGGGACTAGCGGTTCGAGAGGCAGATACGCAGTATTTT; CDR3: CASLGLAVREADTQYF; V: TRBV14; size: NA; J: TRBJ2-3; D: TRBD2
DNA: TGCGCCAGCAGTGGGTTCTCCGGGACAGGAACCTACGAGCAGTACTTC; CDR3: CASSGFSGTGTYEQYF; V: TRBV10-1; size: NA; J: TRBJ2-7; D: TRBD1
DNA: TGTGCCAGCAGCTTGATAGGGACAGCGAACACCGGGGAGCTGTTTTTT; CDR3: CASSLIGTANTGELFF; V: TRBV7-3; size: NA; J: TRBJ2-2; D: TRBD1
DNA: TGCGCCAGCAGTGGAGGGGGTGGTAGACTGTCACCCCTCCACTTT; CDR3: CASSGGGGRLSPLHF; V: TRBV10-2; size: NA; J: TRBJ1-6; D: NA
DNA: TGTGCCAGCGCAACTAGCGGCACCGGGGAGCTGTTTTTT; CDR3: CASATSGTGELFF; V: TRBV2; size: NA; J: TRBJ2-2; D: TRBD2
DNA: TGTGCCAGTACGCCGGGACTTCAGAACACTGAAGCTTTCTTT; CDR3: CASTPGLQNTEAFF; V: TRBV19; size: NA; J: TRBJ1-1; D: NA
DNA: TGTGCCAGCAGCGTATTCAGTTCTAACTATGGCTACACCTTC; CDR3: CASSVFSSNYGYTF; V: TRBV7-2; size: NA; J: TRBJ1-2; D: NA
DNA: TGTGCCACTTCTGTGGTAGCGGGGGATACCGGGGAGCTGTTTTTT; CDR3: CATSVVAGDTGELFF; V: TRBV19; size: once; J: TRBJ2-2; D: TRBD2
DNA: TGTGCCAGTGGGGAGGACAGGGACTCTGGCTACACCTTC; CDR3: CASGEDRDSGYTF; V: TRBV19; size: NA; J: TRBJ1-2; D: TRBD1
DNA: TGCGCCAGCAGCCAAGACGGGACAGGGATTTCTGGGCACGATGGCTACACCTTC; CDR3: CASSQDGTGISGHDGYTF; V: TRBV4-1; size: NA; J: TRBJ1-2; D: TRBD1
DNA: TGTGCCAGTAGCCCCGGCTCGGGACAGGCGGTGAACACTGAAGCTTTCTTT; CDR3: CASSPGSGQAVNTEAFF; V: TRBV19; size: NA; J: TRBJ1-1; D: TRBD1
DNA: TGCGCCAGCAGTTTTAGCGGGGAGAGAACAGATACGCAGTATTTT; CDR3: CASSFSGERTDTQYF; V: TRBV5-1; size: few; J: TRBJ2-3; D: TRBD2
DNA: TGTGCCAGCAGCGTAGAAGCGGGGGTTGCCGGGGAGCTGTTTTTT; CDR3: CASSVEAGVAGELFF; V: TRBV9; size: once; J: TRBJ2-2; D: TRBD2
DNA: TGTGCCAGCAGTCGCGGGGGGCCCAACAATGAGCAGTTCTTC; CDR3: CASSRGGPNNEQFF; V: TRBV25-1; size: few; J: TRBJ2-1; D: TRBD2
DNA: TGCGCCAGCAGAGGACTTCTGTGGGCTAACAGCACAGATACGCAGTATTTT; CDR3: CASRGLLWANSTDTQYF; V: TRBV5-1; size: NA; J: TRBJ2-3; D: NA
DNA: TGTGCCAGCTCACTCAGGGAGGGTATATCCGGCACTGAAGCTTTCTTT; CDR3: CASSLREGISGTEAFF; V: TRBV18; size: NA; J: TRBJ1-1; D: NA
DNA: TGTGCCAGCAGCTGGACAGGGGACGCTGGAAACACCATATATTTT; CDR3: CASSWTGDAGNTIYF; V: TRBV13; size: NA; J: TRBJ1-3; D: TRBD1
DNA: TGTGCCAGTAGTATCGTGACAGGGGGGAACACTGAAGCTTTCTTT; CDR3: CASSIVTGGNTEAFF; V: TRBV19; size: NA; J: TRBJ1-1; D: TRBD1
DNA: TGTGCCAGCAGCTTAGCGGAGGGGCGACAGTATTTT; CDR3: CASSLAEGRQYF; V: TRBV7-8; size: few; J: TRBJ2-3; D: NA